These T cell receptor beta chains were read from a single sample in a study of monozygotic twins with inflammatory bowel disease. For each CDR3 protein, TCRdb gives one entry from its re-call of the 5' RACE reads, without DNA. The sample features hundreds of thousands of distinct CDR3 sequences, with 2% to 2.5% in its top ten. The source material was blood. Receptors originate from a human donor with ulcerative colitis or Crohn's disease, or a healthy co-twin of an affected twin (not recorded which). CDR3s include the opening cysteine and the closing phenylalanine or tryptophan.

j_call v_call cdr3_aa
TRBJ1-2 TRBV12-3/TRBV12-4 CASSSGLQGYTF
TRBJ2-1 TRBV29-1 CSAETGGNPNEQFF
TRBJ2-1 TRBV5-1 CASSLKGQGNNEQFF
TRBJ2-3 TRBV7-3 CASSLTGDGDTQYF
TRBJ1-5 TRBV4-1 CASSQVGTGHNQPQHF
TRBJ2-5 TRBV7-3 CASSASGTRGETQYF
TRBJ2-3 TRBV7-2 CASSLLTIYTDTQYF
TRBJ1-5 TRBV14 CASSLQGFNQPQHF
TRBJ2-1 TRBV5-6 CASSLGAGGHYNEQFF
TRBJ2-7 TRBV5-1 CASSRETATDYEQYF
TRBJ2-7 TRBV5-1 CASSLEARSNEQYF
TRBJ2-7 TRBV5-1 CASSLARDRTVYEQYF
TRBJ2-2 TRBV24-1 CATSDLAGDTGELFF
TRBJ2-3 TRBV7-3 CASSLNLGAQYF
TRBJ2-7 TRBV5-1 CASSLAGTGPYEQYF
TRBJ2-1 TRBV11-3 CASSFPGWEQFF
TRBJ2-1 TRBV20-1 CSARTAGVYNEQFF
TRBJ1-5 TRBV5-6 CASSSGHYSNQPQHF
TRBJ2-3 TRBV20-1 CSAPSWGGKGDTQYF
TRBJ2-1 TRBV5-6 CATVRGNEQFF
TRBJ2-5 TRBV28 CASRPGGGETQYF
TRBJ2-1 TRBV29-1 CSVEGPTGRVRNEQFF
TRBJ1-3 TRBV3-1 CASSQTQGSTGNTIYF
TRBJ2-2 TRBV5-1 CASSLAGRRGSGELFF
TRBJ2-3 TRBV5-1 CASSSSPGTDTHYF
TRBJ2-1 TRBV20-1 CSARPLAGGLNEQFF
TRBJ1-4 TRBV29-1 CSVSKSGTGGEELFF
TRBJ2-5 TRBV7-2 CASSRGSFRGIGTQYF
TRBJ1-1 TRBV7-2 CASSFLVGGVTEAFF
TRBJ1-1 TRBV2 CASSVTRTVTEAFF
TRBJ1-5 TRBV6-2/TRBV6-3 CASTSSGRRNQPQHF
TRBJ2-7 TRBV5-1 CASSTPGTGTYEQYF
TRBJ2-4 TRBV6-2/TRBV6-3 CASTPGGRGSNIQYF
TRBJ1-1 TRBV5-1 CASSPRAEGEAFF
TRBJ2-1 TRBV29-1 CSVASGTGYNEQFF
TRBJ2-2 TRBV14 CASAWGTWPTGELFF
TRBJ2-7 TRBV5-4 CASSFLRDHEQYF
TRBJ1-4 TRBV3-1 CASSQQGEKLFF
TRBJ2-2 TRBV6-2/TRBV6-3 CASSYPRGMGTGELFF
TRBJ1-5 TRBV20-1 CSAAFGGQPQHF
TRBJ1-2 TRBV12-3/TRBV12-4 CASSKDGYGYTF
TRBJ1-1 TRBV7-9 CASSLESRPNTEAFF
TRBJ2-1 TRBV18 CASSPGLADNEQFF
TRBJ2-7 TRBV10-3 CAISEGLATYEQYF
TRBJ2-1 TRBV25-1 CASSENFWSEQFF
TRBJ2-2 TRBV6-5 CASSYSSGQGDTGELFF
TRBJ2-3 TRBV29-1 CSVEEPEASRPDTQYF
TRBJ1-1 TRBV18 CASSPIGPGSNTEAFF
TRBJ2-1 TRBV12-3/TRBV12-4 CASSWALAGGPSYNEQFF
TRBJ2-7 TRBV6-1 CASSPSGSGFYEQYF
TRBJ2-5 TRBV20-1 CSANRGRGETQYF
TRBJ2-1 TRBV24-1 CATSSHGQGAYNEQFF
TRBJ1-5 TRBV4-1 CASSQGTGSQPQHF
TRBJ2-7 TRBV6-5 CASSYRSAASSYEQYF
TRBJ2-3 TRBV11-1 CASSPRGFQPPGTDTQYF
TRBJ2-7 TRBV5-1 CASSLRRSQHYEQYF
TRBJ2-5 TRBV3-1 CASSQIQGETQYF
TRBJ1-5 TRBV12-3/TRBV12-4 CASSFLSAGQPQHF